This T cell receptor (beta chain) was documented in a study of T cells in Graves' hyperthyroidism and ophthalmopathy. Study observations and caveats: The blood repertoire included most of the expanded thyroid clonotypes above 0.001. Ophthalmopathy and stable hyperthyroidism were told apart by a 13 V-J model. The model made its ophthalmopathy prediction, and onset followed a median about 5.9 months later.

This clonotype was counted a single time. Its antigen is as yet unknown. Amplification of TCR beta CDR3 regions used RNA as the template. The TCR CDR3 first-round RT-PCR relied on the HTBI primer set. TCRdb analysed the multiplex PCR reads with MiXCR anew, one entry per CDR3 protein. The data contain 550,000 to 700,000 distinct CDR3 sequences, around 45% of them seen just once; the ten biggest clones take up roughly 20%. Trimming removed 2 bases at V and 5 bases at J, with 9 bases between. This CDR3 has 14 residues. The V gene's germline CDR1 is ENHRY and CDR2 SYGVKD. Thyroid ultrasound and orbital computed tomography, with clinical symptoms and serum thyroxine and TRAb, informed diagnoses.

This clonotype was sampled from an adult woman with Graves' disease, either hyperthyroidism or ophthalmopathy (not recorded which). The rearrangement links TRBV10-3 to TRBJ1-4; D is unclear. Sequencing was carried out using peripheral blood or thyroid tissue (not recorded which). This CDR3 reads CAISEGGGNEKLFF. In DNA form, the CDR3 reads TGTGCCATCAGTGAGGGTGGTGGGAATGAAAAACTGTTTTTT.